This T cell receptor beta chain was observed in a study of shared clonotypes between healthy human individuals. Findings and limits, study-wide: In four donors, 4.5% to 5.5% of naive CD4 clonotypes appeared in common. Genetic and exposure-history diversity was limited by the small donor number.

To note about this clone: What it recognizes is unknown.

Researchers ran the assay at a deep level. Clones were sequenced by immunoSEQ multiplex PCR, and TCRdb holds only the in-frame ones, with some missing. The sample holds 550,000 to 850,000 clones, around 74% seen once. V lost 2 bases to trimming and J lost 4 bases; unmatched junction nucleotides: 3. Germline CDR1 reads SGHAT; CDR2 reads FQNNGV. The CDR3 consists of 15 residues. Sequenced material: memory CD4+ T cells sorted from blood. Subset reported: CD45RA-negative fraction. This receptor was obtained from a woman aged 25 to 39 in good health. The gene calls are TRBV11-2 and TRBJ1-1; TRBD1 matches at 11 bases. CDR3 region: CASSLRGTGGTEAFF. The CDR3 coding sequence is TGTGCCAGCAGCTTAAGAGGGACAGGGGGCACTGAAGCTTTCTTT.